Each of the 25 T cell receptor beta chains below was sequenced from the same sample in a study of blood T cells in healthy people across ages. Combining a sample-barcoded 5' primer with a J-beta primer mix, a second PCR ran for roughly 7 to 12 cycles. TCRdb re-called the 5' RACE reads through MiXCR, storing one row per CDR3 protein. The sample records roughly 680,000 distinct CDR3 sequences, roughly 49% being singletons. Material: blood. The receptors were gathered from a woman aged 60 to 75 in good health.

The gene calls are TRBV20-1 and TRBJ2-5; the D gene could be TRBD1 or TRBD2 (5 bases each). The J call may be mistaken, given a closer DNA end match to TRBJ2-7. CDR1 and CDR2 from the germline V gene are DFQATT and SNEGSKA (reference sequence). The CDR3 runs 14 residues. The CDR3 DNA reads as TGCAGTGCTAAGCCGGGACGGAGGCTCTACGAGCAGTACTTC. Amino acid sequence: CSAKPGRRLYEQYF.

The table lists this clonotype with a few counts. The J gene is TRBJ1-1, the V gene TRBV28; D gene ambiguous. The germline V and J ends were trimmed by 6 bases and 1 base, with 9 bases remaining between them. The CDR3 has 13 residues. From germline, CDR1 is MDHEN and CDR2 SYDVKM. Here the CDR3 reads CASSTDKNTEAFF. The CDR3 coding sequence is TGTGCCAGCAGCACCGACAAGAACACTGAAGCTTTCTTT.

The V gene is TRBV29-1, the J gene TRBJ2-1, with 7 bases fitting TRBD1. The CDR3 has 13 amino acids. After removal of 4 bases from V and 9 bases from J, the junction contained 9 bases not matched to a gene. Germline V gene sequence: CDR1 SQVTM, CDR2 ANQGSEA. The CDR3 reads CSVGDSSYGEQFF. In DNA, the CDR3 is TGCAGCGTTGGGGACAGTTCGTACGGTGAGCAGTTCTTC.

The CDR3 DNA follows: TGTGTCACCCCGGGACTCCCCAATGAGCAGTTCTTC. It encodes CVTPGLPNEQFF. V usage is TRBV6-2 or TRBV6-3 and J usage is TRBJ2-1, with D possibly TRBD2 on 6 matching bases. The CDR3 runs 12 residues. Germline CDR1 MNHEY, CDR2 SVGEGT.

The gene calls are TRBV10-3 and TRBJ2-1; D is unclear. CDR3 size: 15 residues. V lost 4 bases and J 0 bases, leaving 10 bases between the germline ends. The germline V gene encodes CDR1 ENHRY and CDR2 SYGVKD. This CDR3 is CAISGGSSSYNEQFF. The CDR3 nucleotides are TGTGCCATCAGTGGCGGAAGTAGCTCCTACAATGAGCAGTTCTTC.

The chain recombines TRBV20-1 with TRBJ2-5; 12 bases agree with TRBD2. The germline V gene encodes CDR1 DFQATT and CDR2 SNEGSKA (reference sequence). The CDR3 contains 16 residues. Trimming cost V 0 bases and J 5 bases; bases outside gene matches: 7. The DNA of the CDR3 is TGCAGTGCTAGAGATATAGTAACTAGCGGGAGGGAGACCCAGTACTTC. Protein sequence: CSARDIVTSGRETQYF.

The rearrangement uses TRBV5-1 and TRBJ1-4; D is unclear. Trimming pared 3 bases from V and 5 bases from J, leaving 11 bases between. The CDR3 extends over 14 amino acids. Germline V gene data show CDR1 as SGHRS and CDR2 as YFSETQ. CDR3 DNA sequence: TGCGCCAGCAGCTCGGACGGCACAAATGAAAAACTGTTTTTT. Its protein product is CASSSDGTNEKLFF. The variable domain in full, completed from reference TRBV5-1 and TRBJ1-4, reads KAGVTQTPRYLIKTRGQQVTLSCSPISGHRSVSWYQQTPGQGLQFLFEYFSETQRNKGNFPGRFSGRQFSNSRSEMNVSTLELGDSALYLCASSSDGTNEKLFFGSGTQLSVL.

This clonotype was seen more than once but under ten times. The J gene is TRBJ2-3, the V gene TRBV12-3 or TRBV12-4; D not certain. The CDR3 has 10 amino acids. Deletions cut 1 base from V and 9 bases from J, with 2 bases between. CDR3: CASSLGTQYF. DNA for the CDR3: TGTGCCAGCAGTTTAGGCACGCAGTATTTT.

This chain links TRBV20-1 with TRBJ1-5, with TRBD1 matching 8 bases. The germline CDR1 and CDR2 sequences are DFQATT and SNEGSKA (reference sequence). The V and J ends lost 0 bases and 3 bases, in that order; junction bases with no gene match: 4. CDR3 length: 15 residues. As DNA, the CDR3 is TGCAGTGCTAGAGACTGGGGACAGGCCAATCAGCCCCAGCATTTT. This gives the protein CSARDWGQANQPQHF.

Regarding this clonotype: This sequence may be a read error, since a much larger clone differs from it by one base. The genes are TRBV29-1 and TRBJ1-2, with D possibly being TRBD1 (5 bases). Germline assignment: CDR1 SQVTM and CDR2 ANQGSEA. The V end lost 4 bases, the J end lost 3 bases, and 9 bases lay between the germline ends. The CDR3 contains 12 residues. As DNA, the CDR3 is TGCAGCGTTGGTTCCAGGGACTATGGCTACACCTTC. Translating it yields CSVGSRDYGYTF.

Ten or more counts support this clonotype. This sequence joins TRBV11-3 and TRBJ2-3, with TRBD2 matching over 14 bases. The germline V gene encodes CDR1 SGHNT and CDR2 YENEEA. Trimming removed 5 bases from V and 3 bases from J; junction bases left unmatched: 13. The CDR3 runs to 19 residues. The CDR3 loop is CASSPGLAGDDWRTDTQYF. CDR3 coding DNA: TGTGCCAGCAGCCCGGGACTAGCGGGAGACGATTGGCGGACAGATACGCAGTATTTT.

This clonotype has more than one count but fewer than ten. V is TRBV7-3 and J is TRBJ1-2; D gene uncertain. Germline V gene lookup returns CDR1 SGHTA and CDR2 FQGTGA. The CDR3 contains 10 residues. V was trimmed by 2 bases and J by 6 bases, leaving 1 base between them. CDR3 loop: CASSLDGYTF. The CDR3 DNA follows: TGTGCCAGCAGCTTAGATGGCTACACCTTC.

The chain recombines TRBV5-1 with TRBJ2-4; the D call may be TRBD1 or TRBD2 (5 bases each). The CDR3 loop spans 14 amino acids. CDR1 SGHRS and CDR2 YFSETQ come from the germline V gene. The V end lost 0 bases, the J end lost 8 bases, and 12 bases lay between the germline ends. DNA of the CDR3: TGCGCCAGCAGCTTGGTGGGACCCGGGGACATTCAGTACTTC. Protein sequence: CASSLVGPGDIQYF.

This chain uses TRBV5-1 with TRBJ2-7, with TRBD2 matching 7 bases. V gave up 0 bases and J gave up 6 bases; unmatched junction bases: 3. CDR3 length: 13 amino acids. The germline V gene has CDR1 SGHRS and CDR2 YFSETQ. CDR3 sequence reads: CASSLGEGGEQYF. In DNA, the CDR3 is TGCGCCAGCAGCTTGGGGGAGGGAGGCGAGCAGTACTTC.

This clonotype was seen only a few times. The rearrangement links TRBV20-1 to TRBJ2-1, with D unclear. There are 13 residues in the CDR3. Trimming left V 7 bases short and J 6 bases short, with 16 bases between. Germline values: CDR1 DFQATT, CDR2 SNEGSKA (reference sequence). For the CDR3, the DNA is TGCAGTGTTGTAGGTAGTAAAGTCAATGAGCAGTTCTTC. Amino acid sequence: CSVVGSKVNEQFF.

The chain is built from TRBV20-1 and TRBJ2-5; D ambiguous. V dropped 6 bases and J dropped 1 base, with 6 bases sitting between them. From germline, CDR1 is DFQATT and CDR2 SNEGSKA (reference sequence). The CDR3 sequence is 11 residues long. CDR3 bases: TGCAGTGCCCATCGCCAAGAGACCCAGTACTTC. Its protein is CSAHRQETQYF.

J is TRBJ2-5 and V is TRBV4-1; TRBD2 matches 11 bases. The CDR3 extends over 16 amino acids. V was pared by 6 bases and J by 3 bases, with 9 bases of the junction left unmatched. Germline V lookup: CDR1 MGHRA, CDR2 YSYEKL. CDR3 coding DNA: TGCGCCAGCAGTAGCGGGAGGGCCGGTACCAAAGAGACCCAGTACTTC. The encoded protein is CASSSGRAGTKETQYF.

CDR3 loop: CASSRTGSGNTIYF. CDR3 DNA: TGTGCCAGCAGTCGGACAGGGTCTGGAAACACCATATATTTT. This chain joins TRBV12-3 or TRBV12-4 and TRBJ1-3; TRBD1 agrees at 8 bases. V shed 5 bases and J 1 base; nucleotides not matched to a gene: 1. The CDR3 spans 14 residues.

This rearrangement joins TRBV29-1 to TRBJ2-5, with 10 nucleotides matching TRBD2. Germline CDR1 and CDR2: SQVTM and ANQGSEA. This CDR3 is built from 16 residues. The V and J ends lost 1 base and 4 bases, in that order; junction bases with no gene match: 9. This CDR3 is CSVEGRLAGARETQYF. The CDR3 nucleotides read TGCAGCGTTGAAGGGCGTCTAGCGGGAGCCAGAGAGACCCAGTACTTC.

The chain joins TRBV7-2 to TRBJ2-4; D possibly matches TRBD1 or TRBD2 (5 bases each). The CDR3 covers 13 residues. CDR1 is SGHTA and CDR2 is FQGNSA in the germline V gene. V was trimmed by 6 bases and J by 7 bases, leaving 13 bases between them. In nucleotides, the CDR3 is TGTGCCAGCAGGCCCAGGGAGAGCAACATTCAGTACTTC. Residues: CASRPRESNIQYF.

This clonotype turned up a few times. This chain connects TRBV29-1 to TRBJ2-1; 9 bases match TRBD2. Looked up from germline, CDR1 is SQVTM and CDR2 is ANQGSEA. The CDR3 contains 16 residues. V lost 5 bases, J lost 2 bases, and 10 bases stayed unmatched. CDR3: CSVRASGNGPYNEQFF. CDR3 nucleotide sequence: TGCAGCGTTCGGGCTAGCGGGAATGGGCCCTACAATGAGCAGTTCTTC.

The chain is built from TRBV25-1 and TRBJ2-1; 7 bases are a match to TRBD1. V lost 2 bases and J lost 3; bases outside the gene matches: 10. CDR3 length: 17 amino acids. Germline lookup yields CDR1 MGHDK and CDR2 SYGVNS. The CDR3 region is CASSENTGTENYNEQFF. The CDR3 DNA sequence: TGTGCCAGCAGTGAAAATACCGGGACAGAGAACTACAATGAGCAGTTCTTC.

This clonotype was detected a few times. One junction end does not reproduce the germline sequence, and a read error may be involved. The chain carries TRBV20-1 and TRBJ2-3; 9 nucleotides align to TRBD2. The CDR3 consists of 16 residues. Germline CDR1 reads DFQATT; CDR2 reads SNEGSKA (reference sequence). This CDR3 is CSAGEGWTSGTDTQYF. For the CDR3, the DNA is TGCAGTGCTGGAGAAGGTTGGACTAGCGGCACAGATACGCAGTATTTT.

This clonotype showed up just a few times. The CDR3 DNA is TGCAGCGCTCTCCTAGCGGGAGGGTCCTCACCCCAGTACTTC. Translating gives CSALLAGGSSPQYF. The V gene is TRBV29-1, the J gene TRBJ2-5; TRBD2 matches at 12 bases. Trimming removed 7 bases from V and 9 bases from J; junction bases left unmatched: 12. Germline values: CDR1 SQVTM, CDR2 ANQGSEA. There are 14 residues in the CDR3. Full variable domain (outside the CDR3, taken from reference TRBV29-1 and TRBJ2-5): SAVISQKPSRDICQRGTSLTIQCQVDSQVTMMFWYRQQPGQSLTLIATANQGSEATYESGFVIDKFPISRPNLTFSTLTVSNMSPEDSSIYLCSALLAGGSSPQYFGPGTRLLVL.

This clonotype was counted between two and nine times. V usage is TRBV7-9 and J usage is TRBJ2-5; D gene unclear. CDR3 size: 14 residues. Deletions cut 0 bases from V and 1 base from J, with 6 bases between. Germline loops: CDR1 SEHNR, CDR2 FQNEAQ (reference sequence). The CDR3 loop reads CASSLAQAQETQYF. The CDR3 nucleotides read TGTGCCAGCAGCTTAGCGCAAGCCCAAGAGACCCAGTACTTC.